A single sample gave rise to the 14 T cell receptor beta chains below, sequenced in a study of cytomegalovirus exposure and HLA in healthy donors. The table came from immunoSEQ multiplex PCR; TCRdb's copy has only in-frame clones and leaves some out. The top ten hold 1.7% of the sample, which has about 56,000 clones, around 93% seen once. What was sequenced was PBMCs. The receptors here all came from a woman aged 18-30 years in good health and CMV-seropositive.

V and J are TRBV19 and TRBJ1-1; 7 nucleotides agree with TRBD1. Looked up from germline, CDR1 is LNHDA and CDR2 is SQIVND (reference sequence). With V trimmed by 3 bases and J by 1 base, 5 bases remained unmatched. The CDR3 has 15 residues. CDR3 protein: CASSIFDRANTEAFF. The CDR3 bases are TGTGCCAGTAGTATCTTCGACAGGGCGAACACTGAAGCTTTCTTT.

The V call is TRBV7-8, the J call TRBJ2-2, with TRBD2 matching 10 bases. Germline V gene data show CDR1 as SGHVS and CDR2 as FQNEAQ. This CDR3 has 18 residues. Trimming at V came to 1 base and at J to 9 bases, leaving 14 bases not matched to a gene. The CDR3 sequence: CASSLEASGGITVRELFF. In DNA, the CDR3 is TGTGCCAGCAGCTTAGAGGCTAGCGGGGGAATCACGGTCCGGGAGCTGTTTTTT.

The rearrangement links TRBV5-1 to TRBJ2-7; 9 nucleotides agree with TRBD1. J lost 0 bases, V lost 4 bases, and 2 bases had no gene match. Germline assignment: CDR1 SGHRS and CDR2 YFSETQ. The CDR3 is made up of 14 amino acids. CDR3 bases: TGCGCCAGCAGCGGGGGACAGGGCTCCTACGAGCAGTACTTC. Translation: CASSGGQGSYEQYF.

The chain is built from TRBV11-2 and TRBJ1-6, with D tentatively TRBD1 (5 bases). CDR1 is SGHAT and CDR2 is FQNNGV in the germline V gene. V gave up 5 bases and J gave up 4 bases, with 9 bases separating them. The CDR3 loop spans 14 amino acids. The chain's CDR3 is CASSPDRYNSPLHF. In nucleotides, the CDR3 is TGTGCCAGCAGCCCTGACAGATATAATTCACCCCTCCACTTT.

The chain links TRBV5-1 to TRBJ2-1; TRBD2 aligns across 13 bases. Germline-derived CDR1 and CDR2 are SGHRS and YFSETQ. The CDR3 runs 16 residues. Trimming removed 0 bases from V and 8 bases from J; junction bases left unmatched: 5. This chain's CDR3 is CASSLGLAGGIYEQFF. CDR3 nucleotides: TGCGCCAGCAGCTTGGGACTAGCGGGGGGTATTTATGAGCAGTTCTTC.

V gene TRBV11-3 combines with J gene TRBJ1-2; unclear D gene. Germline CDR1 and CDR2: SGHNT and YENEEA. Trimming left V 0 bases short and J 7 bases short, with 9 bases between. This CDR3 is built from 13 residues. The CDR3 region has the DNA TGTGCCAGCAGCTTAGACGGGGAACGTGGCTACACCTTC. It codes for CASSLDGERGYTF.

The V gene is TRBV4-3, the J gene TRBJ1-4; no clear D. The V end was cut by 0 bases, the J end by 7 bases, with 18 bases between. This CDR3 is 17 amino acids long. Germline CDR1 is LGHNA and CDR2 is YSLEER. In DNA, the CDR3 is TGCGCCAGCAGCCAAGATCAAGGCCGGGGAACGGTTGAAAAACTGTTTTTT. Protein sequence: CASSQDQGRGTVEKLFF.

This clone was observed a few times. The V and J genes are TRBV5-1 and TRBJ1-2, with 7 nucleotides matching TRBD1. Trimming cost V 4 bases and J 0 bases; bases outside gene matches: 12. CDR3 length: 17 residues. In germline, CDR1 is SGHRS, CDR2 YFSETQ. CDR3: CASSPSTDRAPNYGYTF. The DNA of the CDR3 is TGCGCCAGCAGCCCTTCAACCGACAGGGCTCCTAACTATGGCTACACCTTC.

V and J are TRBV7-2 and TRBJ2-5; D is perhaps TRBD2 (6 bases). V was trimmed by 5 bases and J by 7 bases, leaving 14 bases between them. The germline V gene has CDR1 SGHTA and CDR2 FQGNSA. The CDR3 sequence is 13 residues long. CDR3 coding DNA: TGTGCCAGCAGCCTCGGACTACCTGGGACCCAGTACTTC. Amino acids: CASSLGLPGTQYF.

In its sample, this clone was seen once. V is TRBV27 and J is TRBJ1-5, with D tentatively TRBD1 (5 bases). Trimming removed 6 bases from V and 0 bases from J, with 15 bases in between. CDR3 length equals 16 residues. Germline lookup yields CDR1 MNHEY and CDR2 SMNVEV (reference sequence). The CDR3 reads CASSRWTPVSNQPQHF. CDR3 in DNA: TGTGCCAGCAGCCGTTGGACACCGGTTAGCAATCAGCCCCAGCATTTT.

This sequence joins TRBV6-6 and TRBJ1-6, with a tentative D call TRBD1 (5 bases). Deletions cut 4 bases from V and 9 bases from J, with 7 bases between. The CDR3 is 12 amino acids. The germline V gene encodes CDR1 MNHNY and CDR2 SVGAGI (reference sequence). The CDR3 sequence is CASSSGVSPLHF. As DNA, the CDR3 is TGTGCCAGCAGTTCGGGGGTTTCACCCCTCCACTTT.

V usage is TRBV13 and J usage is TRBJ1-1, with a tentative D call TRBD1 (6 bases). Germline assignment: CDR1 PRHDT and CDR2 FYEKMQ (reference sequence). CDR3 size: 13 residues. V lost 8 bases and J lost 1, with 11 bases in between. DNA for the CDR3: TGTGCCAGCCGGGACACATGGAACACTGAAGCTTTCTTT. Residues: CASRDTWNTEAFF.

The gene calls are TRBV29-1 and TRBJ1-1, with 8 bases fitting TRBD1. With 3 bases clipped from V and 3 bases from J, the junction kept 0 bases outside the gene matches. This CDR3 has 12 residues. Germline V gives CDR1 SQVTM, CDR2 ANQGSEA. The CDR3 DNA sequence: TGCAGCGTTGACAGGGGGCACACTGAAGCTTTCTTT. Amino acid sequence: CSVDRGHTEAFF.

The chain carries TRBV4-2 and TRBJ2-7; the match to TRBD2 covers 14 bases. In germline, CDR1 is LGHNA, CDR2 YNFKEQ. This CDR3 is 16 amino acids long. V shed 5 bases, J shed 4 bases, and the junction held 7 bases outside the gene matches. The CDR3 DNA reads TGTGCCAGCAGCTCGGGACTAGCGGGGGACGCTTACGAGCAGTACTTC. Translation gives CASSSGLAGDAYEQYF.